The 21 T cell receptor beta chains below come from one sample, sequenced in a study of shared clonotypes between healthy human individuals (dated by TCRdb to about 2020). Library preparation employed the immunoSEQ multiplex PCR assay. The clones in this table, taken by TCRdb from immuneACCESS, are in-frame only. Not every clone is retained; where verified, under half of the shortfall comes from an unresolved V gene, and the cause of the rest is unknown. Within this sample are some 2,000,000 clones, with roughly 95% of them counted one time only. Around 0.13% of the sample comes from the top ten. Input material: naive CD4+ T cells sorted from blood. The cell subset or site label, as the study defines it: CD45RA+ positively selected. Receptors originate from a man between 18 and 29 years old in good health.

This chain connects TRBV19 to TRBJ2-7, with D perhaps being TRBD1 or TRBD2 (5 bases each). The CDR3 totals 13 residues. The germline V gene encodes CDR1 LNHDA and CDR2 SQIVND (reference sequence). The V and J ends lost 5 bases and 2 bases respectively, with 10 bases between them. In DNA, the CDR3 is TGTGCCAGTAGTGCACGGGGACCCTACGAGCAGTACTTC. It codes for CASSARGPYEQYF.

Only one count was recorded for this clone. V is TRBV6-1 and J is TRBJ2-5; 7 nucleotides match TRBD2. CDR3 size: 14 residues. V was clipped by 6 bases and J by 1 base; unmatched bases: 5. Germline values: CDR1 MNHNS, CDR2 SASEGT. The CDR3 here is CASSQGGSQETQYF. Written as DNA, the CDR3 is TGTGCCAGCAGCCAGGGAGGGTCCCAAGAGACCCAGTACTTC.

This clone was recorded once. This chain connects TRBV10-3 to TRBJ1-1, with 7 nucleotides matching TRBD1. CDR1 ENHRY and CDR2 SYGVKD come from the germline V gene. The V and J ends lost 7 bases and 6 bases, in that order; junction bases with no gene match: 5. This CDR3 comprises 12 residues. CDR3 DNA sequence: TGTGCCATCACCAGGGGGGACTCTGAAGCTTTCTTT. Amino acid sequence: CAITRGDSEAFF.

The chain's CDR3 is CASSQGRASRQETQYF. In DNA form, the CDR3 reads TGTGCCAGCAGCCAAGGAAGGGCTAGCAGGCAAGAGACCCAGTACTTC. This chain connects TRBV14 to TRBJ2-5; weak D call: TRBD2 (5 bases). The V gene lost 1 base and the J gene lost 2 bases, with 14 bases spanning the gap. The CDR3 is 16 amino acids. Germline values: CDR1 SGHDN, CDR2 FVKESK.

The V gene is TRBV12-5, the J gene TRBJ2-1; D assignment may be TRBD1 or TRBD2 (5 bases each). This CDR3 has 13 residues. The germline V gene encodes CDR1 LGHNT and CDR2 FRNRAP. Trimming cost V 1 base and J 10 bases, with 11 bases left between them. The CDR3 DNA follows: TGTGCTAGTGGTTTGGGGGGGAGCGGAGAGCAGTTCTTC. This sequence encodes CASGLGGSGEQFF.

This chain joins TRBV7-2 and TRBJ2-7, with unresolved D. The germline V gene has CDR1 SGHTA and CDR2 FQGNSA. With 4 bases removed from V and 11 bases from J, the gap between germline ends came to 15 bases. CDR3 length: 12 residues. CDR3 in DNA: TGTGCCAGCAGCTCCCCCCAGGTAGAGGAGTACTTC. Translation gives CASSSPQVEEYF. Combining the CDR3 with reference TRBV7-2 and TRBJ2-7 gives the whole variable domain GAGVSQSPSNKVTEKGKDVELRCDPISGHTALYWYRQSLGQGLEFLIYFQGNSAPDKSGLPSDRFSAERTGGSVSTLTIQRTQQEDSAVYLCASSSPQVEEYFGPGTRLTVT.

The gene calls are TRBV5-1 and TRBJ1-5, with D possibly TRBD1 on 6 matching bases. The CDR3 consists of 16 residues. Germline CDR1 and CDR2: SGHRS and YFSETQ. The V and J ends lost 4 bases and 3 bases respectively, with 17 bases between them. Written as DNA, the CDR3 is TGCGCCAGCAGCCCCGGGGAGGGGGGCCCCAATCAGCCCCAGCATTTT. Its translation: CASSPGEGGPNQPQHF.

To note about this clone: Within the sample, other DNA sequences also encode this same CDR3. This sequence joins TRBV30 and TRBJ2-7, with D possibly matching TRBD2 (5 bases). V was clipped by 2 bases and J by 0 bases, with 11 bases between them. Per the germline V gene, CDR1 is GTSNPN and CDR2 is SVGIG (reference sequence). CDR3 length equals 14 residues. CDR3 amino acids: CAWSRGGDSYEQYF. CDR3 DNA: TGTGCCTGGAGTCGGGGTGGCGACTCCTACGAGCAGTACTTC.

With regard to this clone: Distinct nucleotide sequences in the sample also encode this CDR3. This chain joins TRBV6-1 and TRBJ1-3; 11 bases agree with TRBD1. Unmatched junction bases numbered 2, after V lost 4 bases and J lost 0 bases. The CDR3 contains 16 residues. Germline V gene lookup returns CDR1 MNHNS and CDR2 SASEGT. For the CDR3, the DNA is TGTGCCAGCAGTGCCGGGACAGGGGGCTCTGGAAACACCATATATTTT. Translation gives CASSAGTGGSGNTIYF.

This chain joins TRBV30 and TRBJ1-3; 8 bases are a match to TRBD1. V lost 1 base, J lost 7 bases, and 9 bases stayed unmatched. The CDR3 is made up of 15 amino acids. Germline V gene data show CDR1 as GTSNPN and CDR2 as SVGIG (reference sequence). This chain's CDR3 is CAWSGGTGKMNTIYF. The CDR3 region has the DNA TGTGCCTGGAGTGGAGGGACAGGAAAAATGAACACCATATATTTT. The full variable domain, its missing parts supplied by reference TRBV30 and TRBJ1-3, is SQTIHQWPATLVQPVGSPLSLECTVEGTSNPNLYWYRQAAGRGLQLLFYSVGIGQISSEVPQNLSASRPQDRQFILSSKKLLLSDSGFYLCAWSGGTGKMNTIYFGEGSWLTVV.

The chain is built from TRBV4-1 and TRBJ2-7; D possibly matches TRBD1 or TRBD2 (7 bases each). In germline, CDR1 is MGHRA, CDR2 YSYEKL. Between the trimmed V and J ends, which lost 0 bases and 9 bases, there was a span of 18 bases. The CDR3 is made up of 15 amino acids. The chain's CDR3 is CASSQDPGRGRGQYF. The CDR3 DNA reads TGCGCCAGCAGCCAAGATCCGGGGAGGGGGCGAGGGCAGTACTTC.

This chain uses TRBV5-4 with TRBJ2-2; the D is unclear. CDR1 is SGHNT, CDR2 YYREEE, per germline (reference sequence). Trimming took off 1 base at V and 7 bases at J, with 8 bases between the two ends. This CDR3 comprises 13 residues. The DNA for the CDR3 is TGTGCCAGCAGCTTGACTCTTCACGGGGAGCTGTTTTTT. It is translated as CASSLTLHGELFF.

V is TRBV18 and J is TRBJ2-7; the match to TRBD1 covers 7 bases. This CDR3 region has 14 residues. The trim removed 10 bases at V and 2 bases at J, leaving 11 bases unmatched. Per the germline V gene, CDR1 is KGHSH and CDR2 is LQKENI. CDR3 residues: CATSLQDRAYEQYF. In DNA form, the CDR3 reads TGTGCCACCTCCCTCCAAGACAGGGCCTACGAGCAGTACTTC.

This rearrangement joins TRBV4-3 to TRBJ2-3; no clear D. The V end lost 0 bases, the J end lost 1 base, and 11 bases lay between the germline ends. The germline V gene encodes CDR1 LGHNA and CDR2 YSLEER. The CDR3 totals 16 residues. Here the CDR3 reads CASSQDTGGGTDTQYF. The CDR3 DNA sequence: TGCGCCAGCAGCCAAGATACTGGTGGGGGCACAGATACGCAGTATTTT.

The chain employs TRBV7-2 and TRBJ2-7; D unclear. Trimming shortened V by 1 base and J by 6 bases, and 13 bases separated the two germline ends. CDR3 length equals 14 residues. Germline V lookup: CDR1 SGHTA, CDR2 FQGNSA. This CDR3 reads CASSLGTLAGEQYF. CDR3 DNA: TGTGCCAGCAGCTTAGGTACGTTGGCTGGCGAGCAGTACTTC.

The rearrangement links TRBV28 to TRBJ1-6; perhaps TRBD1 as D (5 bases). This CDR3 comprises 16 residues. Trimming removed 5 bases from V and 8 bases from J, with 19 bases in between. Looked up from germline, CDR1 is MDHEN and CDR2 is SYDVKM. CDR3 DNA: TGTGCCAGCAGTGACCAACCGGGACCTCCTCATTCACCCCTCCACTTT. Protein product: CASSDQPGPPHSPLHF.

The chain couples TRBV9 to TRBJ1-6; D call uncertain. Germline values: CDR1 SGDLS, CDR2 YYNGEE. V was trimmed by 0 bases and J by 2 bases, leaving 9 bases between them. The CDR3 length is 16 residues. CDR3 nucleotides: TGTGCCAGCAGCGTAGGTGTAGAGACCTATAATTCACCCCTCCACTTT. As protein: CASSVGVETYNSPLHF.

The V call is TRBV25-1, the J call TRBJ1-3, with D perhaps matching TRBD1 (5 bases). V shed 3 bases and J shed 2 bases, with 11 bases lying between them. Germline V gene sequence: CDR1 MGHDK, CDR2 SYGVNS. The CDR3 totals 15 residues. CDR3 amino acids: CASSDAGLPGNTIYF. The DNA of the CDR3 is TGTGCCAGCAGTGACGCAGGGTTACCTGGAAACACCATATATTTT.

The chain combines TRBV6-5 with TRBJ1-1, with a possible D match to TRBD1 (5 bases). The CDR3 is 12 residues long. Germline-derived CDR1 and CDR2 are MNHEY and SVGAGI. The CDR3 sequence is CALLRENTEAFF. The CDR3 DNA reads TGTGCATTACTCAGGGAAAACACTGAAGCTTTCTTT.

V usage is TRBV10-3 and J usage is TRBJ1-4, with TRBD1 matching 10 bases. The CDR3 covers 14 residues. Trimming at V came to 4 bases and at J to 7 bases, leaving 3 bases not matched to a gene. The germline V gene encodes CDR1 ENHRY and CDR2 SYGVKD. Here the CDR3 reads CAISGGTGVEKLFF. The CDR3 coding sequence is TGTGCCATCAGTGGAGGGACAGGGGTTGAAAAACTGTTTTTT.

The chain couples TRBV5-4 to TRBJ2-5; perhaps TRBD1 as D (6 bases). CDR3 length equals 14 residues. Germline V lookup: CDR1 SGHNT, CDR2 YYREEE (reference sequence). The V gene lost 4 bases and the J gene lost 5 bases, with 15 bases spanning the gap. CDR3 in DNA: TGTGCCAGCAGCGCGGCAGGGGTTGTGGAGACCCAGTACTTC. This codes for CASSAAGVVETQYF. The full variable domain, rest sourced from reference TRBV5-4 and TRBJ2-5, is ETGVTQSPTHLIKTRGQQVTLRCSSQSGHNTVSWYQQALGQGPQFIFQYYREEENGRGNFPPRFSGLQFPNYSSELNVNALELDDSALYLCASSAAGVVETQYFGPGTRLLVL.